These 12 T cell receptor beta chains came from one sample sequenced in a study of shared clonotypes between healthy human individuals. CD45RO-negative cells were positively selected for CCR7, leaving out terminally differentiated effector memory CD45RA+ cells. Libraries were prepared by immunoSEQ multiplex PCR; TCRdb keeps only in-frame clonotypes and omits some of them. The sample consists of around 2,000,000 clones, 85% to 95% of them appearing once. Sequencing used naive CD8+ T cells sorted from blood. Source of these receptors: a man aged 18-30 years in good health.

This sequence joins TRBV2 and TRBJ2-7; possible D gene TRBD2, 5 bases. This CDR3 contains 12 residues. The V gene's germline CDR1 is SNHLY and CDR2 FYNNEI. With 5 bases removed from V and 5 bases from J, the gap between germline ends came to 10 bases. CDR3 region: CASSTLLDEQYF. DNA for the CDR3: TGTGCCAGCAGTACCCTACTAGACGAGCAGTACTTC.

CDR3: CAIGDFVVGNQETQYF. In nucleotides, the CDR3 is TGTGCCATTGGGGATTTTGTGGTGGGGAACCAAGAGACCCAGTACTTC. V is TRBV6-6 and J is TRBJ2-5; D remains unclear. The CDR3 consists of 16 residues. V shed 10 bases and J shed 0 bases, with 21 bases lying between them. The germline V gene has CDR1 MNHNY and CDR2 SVGAGI (reference sequence).

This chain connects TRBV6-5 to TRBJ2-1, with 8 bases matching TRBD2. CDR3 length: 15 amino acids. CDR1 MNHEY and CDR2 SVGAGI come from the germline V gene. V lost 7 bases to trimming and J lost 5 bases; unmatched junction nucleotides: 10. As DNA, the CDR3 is TGTGCCAGCACCTTAGTAGCGGGATCGAACAATGAGCAGTTCTTC. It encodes CASTLVAGSNNEQFF.

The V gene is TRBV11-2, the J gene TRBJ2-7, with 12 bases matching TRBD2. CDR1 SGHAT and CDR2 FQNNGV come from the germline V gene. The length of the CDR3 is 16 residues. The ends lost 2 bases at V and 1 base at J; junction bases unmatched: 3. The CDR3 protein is CASSLLTSGSSYEQYF. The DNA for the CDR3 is TGTGCCAGCAGCTTACTGACTAGCGGGAGTTCCTACGAGCAGTACTTC.

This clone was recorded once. The CDR3 coding sequence is TGTGCCAGTAGTATAGAGGTCTGGCGGGAGGGAAATGAGCAGTTCTTC. Protein sequence: CASSIEVWREGNEQFF. This chain joins TRBV19 and TRBJ2-1; TRBD2 matches at 9 bases. J gave up 7 bases and V 0 bases, and 7 bases lay outside the gene matches. This CDR3 region has 16 residues. Germline V lookup: CDR1 LNHDA, CDR2 SQIVND (reference sequence).

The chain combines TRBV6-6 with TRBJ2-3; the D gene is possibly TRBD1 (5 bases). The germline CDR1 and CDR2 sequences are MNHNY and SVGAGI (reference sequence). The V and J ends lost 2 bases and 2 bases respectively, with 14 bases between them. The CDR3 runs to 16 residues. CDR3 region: CASSYTAGPTTDTQYF. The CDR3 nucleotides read TGTGCCAGCAGTTACACGGCAGGGCCCACCACAGATACGCAGTATTTT.

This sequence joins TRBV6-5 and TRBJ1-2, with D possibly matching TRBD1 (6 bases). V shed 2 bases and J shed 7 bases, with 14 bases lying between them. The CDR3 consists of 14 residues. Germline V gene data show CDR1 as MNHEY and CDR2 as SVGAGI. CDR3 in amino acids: CASSYGPGVGGYTF. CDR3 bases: TGTGCCAGCAGTTACGGCCCAGGGGTAGGTGGCTACACCTTC.

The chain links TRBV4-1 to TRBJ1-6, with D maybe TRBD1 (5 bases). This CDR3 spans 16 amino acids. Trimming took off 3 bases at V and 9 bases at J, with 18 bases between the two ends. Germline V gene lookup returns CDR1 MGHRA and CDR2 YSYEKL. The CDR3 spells CASSQTTAREGSPLHF. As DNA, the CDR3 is TGCGCCAGCAGCCAGACGACGGCCAGGGAGGGTTCACCCCTCCACTTT.

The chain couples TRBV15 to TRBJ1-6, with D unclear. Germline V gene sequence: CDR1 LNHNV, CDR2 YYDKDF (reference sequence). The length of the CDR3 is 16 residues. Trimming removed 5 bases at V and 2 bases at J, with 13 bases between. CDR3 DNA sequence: TGTGCCACCAGCCCTGGGGAAGTCCCCTATAATTCACCCCTCCACTTT. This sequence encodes CATSPGEVPYNSPLHF.

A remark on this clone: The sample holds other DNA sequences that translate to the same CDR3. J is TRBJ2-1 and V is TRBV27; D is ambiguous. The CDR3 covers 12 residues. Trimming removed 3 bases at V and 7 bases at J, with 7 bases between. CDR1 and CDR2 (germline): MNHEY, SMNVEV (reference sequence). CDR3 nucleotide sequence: TGTGCCAGCAGTTTCAGTGAGAATGAGCAGTTCTTC. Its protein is CASSFSENEQFF.

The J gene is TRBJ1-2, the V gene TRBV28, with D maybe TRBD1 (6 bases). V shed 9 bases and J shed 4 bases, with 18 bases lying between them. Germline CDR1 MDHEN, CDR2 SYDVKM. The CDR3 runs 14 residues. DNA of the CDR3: TGTGCCAGTCGTCAGGGGTTATGGGGCTATGGCTACACCTTC. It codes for CASRQGLWGYGYTF.

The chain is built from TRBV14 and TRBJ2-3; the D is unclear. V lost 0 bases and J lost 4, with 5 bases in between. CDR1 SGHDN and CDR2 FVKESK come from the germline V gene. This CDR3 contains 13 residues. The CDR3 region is CASSQDRPDTQYF. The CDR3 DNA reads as TGTGCCAGCAGCCAAGACAGGCCAGATACGCAGTATTTT. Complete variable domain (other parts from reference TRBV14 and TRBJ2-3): EAGVTQFPSHSVIEKGQTVTLRCDPISGHDNLYWYRRVMGKEIKFLLHFVKESKQDESGMPNNRFLAERTGGTYSTLKVQPAELEDSGVYFCASSQDRPDTQYFGPGTRLTVL.